The sequence of this T cell receptor beta chain was determined in a study of blood T cells in healthy people across ages. The use of a sample-barcoded 5' primer and a J-beta primer mix characterized a second PCR of 7 to 11 cycles. Via MiXCR, TCRdb re-called the 5' RACE reads, giving one row per CDR3 protein. The data show 750,000 to 950,000 distinct CDR3 sequences, with about 28% seen just once and 10% held by the top ten. This clonotype was seen more than once but under ten times. This CDR3 contains 14 residues. The V end lost 6 bases, the J end lost 2 bases, and 13 bases lay between the germline ends. The germline CDR1 and CDR2 sequences are SNHLY and FYNNEI. The same sample was also used in a study of T cells of mothers and their children. In that study: Sample barcodes plus 2-4 random nucleotides came from the M1S primer. The yield was over 8.5 million TCR beta CDR3 reads from each mother and about 3.2 million from each child. Within related and unrelated pairs, thymic selection shapes TCR recombination output in a similar way.

The specimen was blood. The receptor's source is a woman between 35 and 50 years old in good health. The V and J genes are TRBV2 and TRBJ1-2; no clear D gene. CDR3 region: CASRFLGGNYGYTF. The CDR3 DNA is TGTGCCAGCAGGTTTCTTGGAGGGAACTATGGCTACACCTTC.